The 26 T cell receptor beta chains below were found in one sample sequenced in a study of T cell responses to AZD1222 COVID-19 vaccine (dated by TCRdb to the early 2020s). The library was prepared using the immunoSEQ multiplex PCR assay. TCRdb provides this immuneACCESS table in a form limited to in-frame rearrangements. Some clones are lacking; in checked studies, under half of them reflect an unresolved V gene, and why the rest are absent is not known. For this sample the table gives about 200,000 clones, of which 88% were detected only once. The top ten clonotypes cover about 8% of the sample. Sample time point, as interpreted from the label and publication: baseline before first vaccination. This material consisted of peripheral blood, taken on day 0 of AZD1222 vaccination. The receptors come from an adult in good health.

The rearrangement uses TRBV4-2 and TRBJ1-2; D is ambiguous. In germline, CDR1 is LGHNA, CDR2 YNFKEQ. V shed 0 bases and J shed 5 bases, with 4 bases lying between them. There are 12 residues in the CDR3. The CDR3 is CASSQDTYGYTF. CDR3 nucleotide sequence: TGTGCCAGCAGCCAAGATACTTATGGCTACACCTTC.

This clone was picked up a small number of times. The V gene is TRBV28, the J gene TRBJ2-2, with a weak D call TRBD1 (6 bases). The CDR3 length is 14 residues. Trimming took 6 bases from V and 3 from J, leaving 11 bases between them. Germline V lookup: CDR1 MDHEN, CDR2 SYDVKM. The CDR3 DNA is TGTGCCAGCAGAAGGACAGCTCACACCGGGGAGCTGTTTTTT. Translating gives CASRRTAHTGELFF. The full variable domain, with the rest looked up from reference TRBV28 and TRBJ2-2, is DVKVTQSSRYLVKRTGEKVFLECVQDMDHENMFWYRQDPGLGLRLIYFSYDVKMKEKGDIPEGYSVSREKKERFSLILESASTNQTSMYLCASRRTAHTGELFFGEGSRLTVL.

The V gene is TRBV6-2 or TRBV6-3, the J gene TRBJ1-5; no clear D gene. Per the germline V gene, CDR1 is MNHEY and CDR2 is SVGEGT. The CDR3 consists of 11 residues. The germline V and J ends were trimmed by 4 bases and 9 bases, with 7 bases remaining between them. The CDR3 loop reads CASSLGGPQHF. CDR3 DNA sequence: TGTGCCAGCAGTTTAGGAGGGCCCCAGCATTTT.

The gene calls are TRBV5-6 and TRBJ1-5; 7 bases align to TRBD1. The ends lost 4 bases at V and 2 bases at J; junction bases unmatched: 6. The CDR3 contains 15 residues. CDR1 and CDR2 from the germline V gene are SGHDT and YYEEEE. The CDR3 bases are TGTGCCAGCAGCGCGACAGGGCACGGCAATCAGCCCCAGCATTTT. This sequence encodes CASSATGHGNQPQHF.

V and J are TRBV19 and TRBJ1-3; D ambiguous. This CDR3 spans 14 amino acids. Trimming pared 5 bases from V and 2 bases from J, leaving 10 bases between. Germline CDR1 is LNHDA and CDR2 is SQIVND (reference sequence). This CDR3 is CASSSGTAGNTIYF. In DNA form, the CDR3 reads TGTGCCAGTAGTTCGGGCACAGCTGGAAACACCATATATTTT.

A few counts support this clone. The rearrangement joins TRBV7-9 to TRBJ1-3; no clear D gene. CDR3 length: 14 residues. With 1 base removed from V and 1 base from J, the gap between germline ends came to 5 bases. The germline V gene encodes CDR1 SEHNR and CDR2 FQNEAQ (reference sequence). The CDR3 DNA reads TGTGCCAGCAGCTTAGGCGATTCTGGAAACACCATATATTTT. Translation: CASSLGDSGNTIYF.

This clone was seen ten or more times. J is TRBJ2-1 and V is TRBV6-4; 11 nucleotides line up with TRBD2. CDR1 MRHNA and CDR2 SNTAGT come from the germline V gene. Losses at the gene ends were 5 bases for V and 6 bases for J; bases not matched to a gene: 6. This CDR3 comprises 15 residues. The CDR3 bases are TGTGCCAGCAGTTTTAGCGGGGGGGCCGGCAATGAGCAGTTCTTC. Its translation: CASSFSGGAGNEQFF.

The CDR3 sequence: CATSLRTQDSPLHF. The CDR3 DNA follows: TGTGCCACCAGCTTACGGACGCAGGATTCACCCCTCCACTTT. J is TRBJ1-6 and V is TRBV15; D not resolved. The ends were cut back, 5 bases at V and 8 bases at J, with 13 bases in the middle. The germline gives CDR1 LNHNV, CDR2 YYDKDF (reference sequence). The CDR3 contains 14 residues.

This sequence joins TRBV29-1 and TRBJ1-2; 8 bases are shared with TRBD1. This CDR3 spans 11 amino acids. The germline gives CDR1 SQVTM, CDR2 ANQGSEA. V shed 6 bases, J shed 4 bases, and the junction held 1 base outside the gene matches. In DNA, the CDR3 is TGCAGCGTAACAGGGGGCTATGGCTACACCTTC. Amino acids: CSVTGGYGYTF.

The rearrangement links TRBV11-3 to TRBJ2-7; 8 bases fit TRBD1. The CDR3 covers 14 residues. V lost 8 bases, J lost 3 bases, and 9 bases stayed unmatched. CDR1 and CDR2 (germline): SGHNT, YENEEA. The CDR3 protein is CASGDEDRGYEQYF. The DNA of the CDR3 is TGTGCCAGCGGGGATGAAGACAGGGGCTACGAGCAGTACTTC.

This rearrangement joins TRBV5-4 to TRBJ1-3; D is undetermined. Germline-derived CDR1 and CDR2 are SGHNT and YYREEE (reference sequence). V lost 0 bases and J 0 bases, leaving 4 bases between the germline ends. The CDR3 totals 14 residues. Written as DNA, the CDR3 is TGTGCCAGCAGCTTGGTTGGCTCTGGAAACACCATATATTTT. Amino acid sequence: CASSLVGSGNTIYF. Supplemented by reference TRBV5-4 and TRBJ1-3, the full variable domain reads ETGVTQSPTHLIKTRGQQVTLRCSSQSGHNTVSWYQQALGQGPQFIFQYYREEENGRGNFPPRFSGLQFPNYSSELNVNALELDDSALYLCASSLVGSGNTIYFGEGSWLTVV.

This clone was observed a few times. The V and J genes are TRBV19 and TRBJ2-5; D may be TRBD1 (5 bases). The germline V and J ends were trimmed by 3 bases and 1 base, with 15 bases remaining between them. This CDR3 is built from 16 residues. Germline CDR1 and CDR2: LNHDA and SQIVND (reference sequence). For the CDR3, the DNA is TGTGCCAGTAGTATCTATGCCGGACATGGCCAAGAGACCCAGTACTTC. Translated: CASSIYAGHGQETQYF. Variable domain in full (rest from reference TRBV19 and TRBJ2-5): DGGITQSPKYLFRKEGQNVTLSCEQNLNHDAMYWYRQDPGQGLRLIYYSQIVNDFQKGDIAEGYSVSREKKESFPLTVTSAQKNPTAFYLCASSIYAGHGQETQYFGPGTRLLVL.

The chain links TRBV5-1 to TRBJ1-6; D is possibly TRBD1 (5 bases). In germline, CDR1 is SGHRS, CDR2 YFSETQ. Trimming shortened V by 7 bases and J by 0 bases, and 14 bases separated the two germline ends. The CDR3 is 16 amino acids. This CDR3 is CASAAGPSSYNSPLHF. In DNA form, the CDR3 reads TGCGCCAGCGCTGCGGGACCAAGCTCCTATAATTCACCCCTCCACTTT.

The DNA of the CDR3 is TGTGCCAGTAGGTTTGGGAGTTGGGACACTGAAGCTTTCTTT. Translated, it gives CASRFGSWDTEAFF. The chain joins TRBV19 to TRBJ1-1; the D is unclear. The germline CDR1 and CDR2 sequences are LNHDA and SQIVND (reference sequence). The CDR3 totals 14 residues. V was cut by 6 bases and J by 3 bases, with 14 bases left in between.

This clone was found a few times. The rearrangement links TRBV12-3 or TRBV12-4 to TRBJ1-6; D gene unclear. V shed 1 base and J shed 9 bases, with 7 bases lying between them. This CDR3 is built from 13 residues. CDR3 in DNA: TGTGCCAGCAGTTTAGATGTCAGTTCACCCCTCCACTTT. Encoded protein: CASSLDVSSPLHF.

This chain links TRBV12-3 or TRBV12-4 with TRBJ1-5; D uncertain. The CDR3 runs 13 residues. V was shortened by 6 bases and J by 4 bases, with 10 bases between the two germline ends. The CDR3 DNA reads as TGTGCCAGCAGAAACACAGAAAATCAGCCCCAGCATTTT. Translating gives CASRNTENQPQHF.

This chain joins TRBV7-6 and TRBJ1-2; no clear D. The CDR3 has 15 amino acids. Germline V gene sequence: CDR1 SGHVS, CDR2 FNYEAQ. V shed 1 base and J shed 2 bases, with 11 bases lying between them. The chain's CDR3 is CASSLEADVNYGYTF. In DNA, the CDR3 is TGTGCCAGCAGCTTAGAGGCAGATGTCAACTATGGCTACACCTTC.

This sequence joins TRBV30 and TRBJ2-7, with D uncertain. Trimming took off 4 bases at V and 2 bases at J, with 12 bases between the two ends. The CDR3 length is 13 residues. From germline, CDR1 is GTSNPN and CDR2 SVGIG (reference sequence). CDR3 loop: CAWISRFTYEQYF. In DNA, the CDR3 is TGTGCCTGGATTTCCCGATTTACCTACGAGCAGTACTTC.

The chain employs TRBV5-1 and TRBJ2-7, with no clear D. V was shortened by 7 bases and J by 4 bases, with 15 bases between the two germline ends. The CDR3 is 13 amino acids. Germline V CDR1 and CDR2: SGHRS, YFSETQ. The CDR3 DNA follows: TGCGCCAGCTCCCTCCGGAGTGGGTACGAGCAGTACTTC. This gives the protein CASSLRSGYEQYF.

V usage is TRBV19 and J usage is TRBJ1-1; the D gene is possibly TRBD1 (5 bases). The CDR3 is 15 amino acids. The germline V gene encodes CDR1 LNHDA and CDR2 SQIVND (reference sequence). V lost 3 bases and J lost 0, with 11 bases in between. The CDR3, as DNA: TGTGCCAGTAGTATCCGGGGGGAAGTGAACACTGAAGCTTTCTTT. This gives the protein CASSIRGEVNTEAFF.

V usage is TRBV30 and J usage is TRBJ1-2, with 9 bases lining up with TRBD1. J lost 3 bases, V lost 0 bases, and 5 bases had no gene match. In germline, CDR1 is GTSNPN, CDR2 SVGIG (reference sequence). This CDR3 region has 15 residues. CDR3 sequence: CAWSVPDRGDYGYTF. CDR3 DNA: TGTGCCTGGAGTGTACCGGACAGGGGTGACTATGGCTACACCTTC. The complete variable domain, with remaining parts taken from reference TRBV30 and TRBJ1-2, reads SQTIHQWPATLVQPVGSPLSLECTVEGTSNPNLYWYRQAAGRGLQLLFYSVGIGQISSEVPQNLSASRPQDRQFILSSKKLLLSDSGFYLCAWSVPDRGDYGYTFGSGTRLTVV.

In its sample, this clone was seen a few times. This sample includes further DNA sequences coding for the same CDR3. CDR3 bases: TGTGCCAGCAGCTTAATAGCGGGGAGCACAGATACGCAGTATTTT. Its protein product is CASSLIAGSTDTQYF. This rearrangement joins TRBV7-3 to TRBJ2-3; 8 bases agree with TRBD2. This CDR3 is built from 15 residues. V shed 1 base and J 0 bases; nucleotides not matched to a gene: 0. Germline values: CDR1 SGHTA, CDR2 FQGTGA. Combining the CDR3 with reference TRBV7-3 and TRBJ2-3 gives the whole variable domain GAGVSQTPSNKVTEKGKYVELRCDPISGHTALYWYRQSLGQGPEFLIYFQGTGAADDSGLPNDRFFAVRPEGSVSTLKIQRTERGDSAVYLCASSLIAGSTDTQYFGPGTRLTVL.

CDR3 in DNA: TGTGCCACCGCCCCCCGGGTCTATAATTCACCCCTCCACTTT. As protein: CATAPRVYNSPLHF. V gene TRBV6-6 combines with J gene TRBJ1-6; no clear D. With 10 bases removed from V and 3 bases from J, the gap between germline ends came to 13 bases. Germline V gene data show CDR1 as MNHNY and CDR2 as SVGAGI (reference sequence). This CDR3 has 14 residues.

This clone occurred once. This sequence joins TRBV19 and TRBJ1-4; the D gene is possibly TRBD1 (5 bases). V lost 5 bases, J lost 4 bases, and 17 bases lay in between. Germline V CDR1 and CDR2: LNHDA, SQIVND (reference sequence). The CDR3 has 16 residues. Here the CDR3 DNA reads TGTGCCAGTAGTCCACGCCGGGACGGTGGTAATGAAAAACTGTTTTTT. This translates into CASSPRRDGGNEKLFF. Complete variable domain (other parts from reference TRBV19 and TRBJ1-4): DGGITQSPKYLFRKEGQNVTLSCEQNLNHDAMYWYRQDPGQGLRLIYYSQIVNDFQKGDIAEGYSVSREKKESFPLTVTSAQKNPTAFYLCASSPRRDGGNEKLFFGSGTQLSVL.

The V call is TRBV4-3, the J call TRBJ1-1, with D hard to call. With 0 bases removed from V and 1 base from J, the gap between germline ends came to 9 bases. Germline V gene sequence: CDR1 LGHNA, CDR2 YSLEER. The CDR3 consists of 15 residues. The CDR3 here is CASSQDSTANTEAFF. CDR3 sequence (DNA): TGCGCCAGCAGCCAAGATAGCACTGCGAACACTGAAGCTTTCTTT.

The chain uses TRBV4-1 and TRBJ1-2; D gene uncertain. This CDR3 region has 16 residues. Germline V gene sequence: CDR1 MGHRA, CDR2 YSYEKL. Between the trimmed V and J ends, which lost 0 bases and 5 bases, there was a span of 16 bases. CDR3 sequence reads: CASSQERDKSGYGYTF. The DNA for the CDR3 is TGCGCCAGCAGCCAAGAGAGAGACAAGAGTGGATATGGCTACACCTTC.